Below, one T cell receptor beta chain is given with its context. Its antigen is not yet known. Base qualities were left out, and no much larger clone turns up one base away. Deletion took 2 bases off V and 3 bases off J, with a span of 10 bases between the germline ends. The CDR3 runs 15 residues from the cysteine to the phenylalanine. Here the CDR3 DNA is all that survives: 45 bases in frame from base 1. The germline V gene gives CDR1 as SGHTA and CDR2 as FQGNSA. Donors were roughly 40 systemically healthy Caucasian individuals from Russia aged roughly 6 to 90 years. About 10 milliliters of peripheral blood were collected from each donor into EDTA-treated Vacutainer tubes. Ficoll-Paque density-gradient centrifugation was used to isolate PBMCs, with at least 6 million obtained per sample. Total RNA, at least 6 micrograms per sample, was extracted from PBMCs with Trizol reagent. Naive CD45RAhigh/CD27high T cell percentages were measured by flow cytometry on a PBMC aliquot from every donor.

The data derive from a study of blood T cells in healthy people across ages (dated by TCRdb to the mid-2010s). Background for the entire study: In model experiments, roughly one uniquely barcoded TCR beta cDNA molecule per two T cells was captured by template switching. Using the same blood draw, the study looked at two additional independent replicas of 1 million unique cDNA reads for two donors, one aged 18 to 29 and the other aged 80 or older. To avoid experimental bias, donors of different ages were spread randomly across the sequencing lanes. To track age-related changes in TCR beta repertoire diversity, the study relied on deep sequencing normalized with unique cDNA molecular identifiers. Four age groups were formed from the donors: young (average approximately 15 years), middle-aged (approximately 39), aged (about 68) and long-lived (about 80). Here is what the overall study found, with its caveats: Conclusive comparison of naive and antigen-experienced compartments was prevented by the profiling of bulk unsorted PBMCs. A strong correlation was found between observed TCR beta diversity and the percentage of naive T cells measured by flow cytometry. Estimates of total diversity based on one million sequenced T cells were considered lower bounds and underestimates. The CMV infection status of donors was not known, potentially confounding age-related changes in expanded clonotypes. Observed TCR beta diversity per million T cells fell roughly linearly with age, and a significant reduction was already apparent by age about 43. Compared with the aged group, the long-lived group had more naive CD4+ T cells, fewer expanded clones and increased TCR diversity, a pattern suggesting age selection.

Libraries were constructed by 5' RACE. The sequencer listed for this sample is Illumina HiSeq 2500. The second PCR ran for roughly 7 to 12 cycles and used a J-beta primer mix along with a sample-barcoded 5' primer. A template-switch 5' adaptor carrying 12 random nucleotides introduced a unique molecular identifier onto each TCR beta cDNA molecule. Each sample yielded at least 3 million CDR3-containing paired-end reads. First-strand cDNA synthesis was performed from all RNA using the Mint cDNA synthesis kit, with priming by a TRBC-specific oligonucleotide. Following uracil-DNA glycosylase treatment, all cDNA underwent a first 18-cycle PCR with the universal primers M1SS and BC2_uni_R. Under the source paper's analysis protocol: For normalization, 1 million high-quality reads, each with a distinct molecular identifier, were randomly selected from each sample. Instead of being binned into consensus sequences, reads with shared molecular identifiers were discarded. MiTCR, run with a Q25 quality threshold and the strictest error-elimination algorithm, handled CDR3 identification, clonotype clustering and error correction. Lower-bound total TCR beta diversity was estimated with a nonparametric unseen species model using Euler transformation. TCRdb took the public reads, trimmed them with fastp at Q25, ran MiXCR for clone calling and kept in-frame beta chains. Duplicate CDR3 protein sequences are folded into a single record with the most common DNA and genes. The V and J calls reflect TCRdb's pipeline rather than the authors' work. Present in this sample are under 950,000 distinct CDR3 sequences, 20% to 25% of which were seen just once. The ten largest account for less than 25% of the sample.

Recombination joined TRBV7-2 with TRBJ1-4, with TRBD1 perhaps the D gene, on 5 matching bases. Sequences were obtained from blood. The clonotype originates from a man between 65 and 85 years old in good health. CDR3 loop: CASSLRQYPNEKLFF. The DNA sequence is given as TGTGCCAGCAGCTTAAGACAGTACCCTAATGAAAAACTGTTTTTT. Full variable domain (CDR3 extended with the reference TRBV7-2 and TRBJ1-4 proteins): GAGVSQSPSNKVTEKGKDVELRCDPISGHTALYWYRQSLGQGLEFLIYFQGNSAPDKSGLPSDRFSAERTGGSVSTLTIQRTQQEDSAVYLCASSLRQYPNEKLFFGSGTQLSVL.